Sequencing of this T cell receptor (beta chain) was carried out in a study of T-cell reconstitution after alpha-beta-depleted transplantation in children. CDR1 LGHDT and CDR2 YNNKEL come from the germline V gene (reference sequence). This CDR3 spans 13 amino acids. Trimming left V 4 bases short and J 7 bases short, with 10 bases between. Unique molecular identifiers tagged the TCRbeta library. From the PCR reads, TCRdb called clonotypes with MiXCR, one entry per CDR3 protein. This sample yields under 850,000 distinct CDR3 sequences, of which around 13% are seen a single time; 0.79% belongs to the top ten.

The sequence derives from a girl aged 2 to 10 with congenital amegakaryocytic thrombocytopenia, due to receive a stem cell transplant. This chain joins TRBV3-1 and TRBJ2-2, with D unclear. The sequences come from PBMCs, collected before TCRalphabeta/CD19-depleted stem cell transplant. CDR3 coding DNA: TGTGCCAGCAGCCGAAGAAGGGTCGGGGAGCTGTTTTTT. Its translation: CASSRRRVGELFF.